These T cell receptor beta chains were read from a single sample in a study of human T cells and chemical hapten exposure. TCRdb reanalysed the RACE reads using MiXCR and keeps one entry per CDR3 protein. The data show roughly 96,000 distinct CDR3 sequences, roughly a tenth seen once. Source: whole blood, taken in connection with sensitization to the hapten diphenylcyclopropenone (DPC). Receptor source: a middle-aged woman with alopecia areata. Some clones in this sample may be carry-over from other donors' samples. CDR3s include the opening cysteine and the closing phenylalanine or tryptophan. D genes are given only for firm matches. The size of a clone is reported for some rows only, either as once, few or many, or as a class for expanded clones.

TGTGCCAGCACCGTATCAAGCACCGGGGAGCTGTTTTTT	CASTVSSTGELFF	TRBJ2-2	.	TRBV28	.
TGTGCCAGCCAGGGACTGCCGAACACTGAAGCTTTCTTT	CASQGLPNTEAFF	TRBJ1-1	few	TRBV2	.
TGTGCCAGCAGTTTAATGACAGGCCCAAAGTTGGACAAAAGCAATCAGCCCCAGCATTTT	CASSLMTGPKLDKSNQPQHF	TRBJ1-5	few	TRBV6-6	.
TGTGCCAGCAGCCCCGGCCCGACACGCACAGATACGCAGTATTTT	CASSPGPTRTDTQYF	TRBJ2-3	.	TRBV7-6	.
TGTGCCATCGGATCGGGACGCCGGCCAGGCGAGCAGTACTTC	CAIGSGRRPGEQYF	TRBJ2-7	.	TRBV10-3	.
TGCGCCAGCGGGCAGGCACAAGAGACCCAGTACTTC	CASGQAQETQYF	TRBJ2-5	many	TRBV5-1	.
TGTGCCTGGAGCCCGGGACAGAGATCCTACGAGCAGTACTTC	CAWSPGQRSYEQYF	TRBJ2-7	.	TRBV30	TRBD1
TGTGCCAGCAGTTTAAACGGGGATGTGGAAAACATTCAGTACTTC	CASSLNGDVENIQYF	TRBJ2-4	many	TRBV27	.
TGTGCCAGCAGTTTCAGACAGGGGGACACCGGGGAGCTGTTTTTT	CASSFRQGDTGELFF	TRBJ2-2	.	TRBV12-3/TRBV12-4	TRBD1
TGTGCCAGCTCACGTCGACAGGGGCAAGTGGAGACCCAGTACTTC	CASSRRQGQVETQYF	TRBJ2-5	.	TRBV18	TRBD1
TGCAGTGCTAGAGACCTGCCCGGCAGCTATGGCTACACCTTC	CSARDLPGSYGYTF	TRBJ1-2	few	TRBV20-1	.
TGCGCCAGCAGCCAAGATTGGACTAGCGGGAGTATTTCCTACAATGAGCAGTTCTTC	CASSQDWTSGSISYNEQFF	TRBJ2-1	few	TRBV4-3	TRBD2
TGTGCCAGCAGCCAAACCCAAACGACTGAAGCTTTCTTT	CASSQTQTTEAFF	TRBJ1-1	.	TRBV3-1	.
TGTGCCAGCAGCCCACAGGGGTCGTCCTACGAGCAGTACTTC	CASSPQGSSYEQYF	TRBJ2-7	few	TRBV5-4	TRBD1
TGCAGTGCTAGAGCTAAGCGGGAGGGCCCGTTGAGTGGGGAGACCCAGTACTTC	CSARAKREGPLSGETQYF	TRBJ2-5	many	TRBV20-1	TRBD2
TGCAGTGCTACCCCGGCCGGGTCCTACGAGCAGTACTTC	CSATPAGSYEQYF	TRBJ2-7	many	TRBV20-1	.
TGTGCTAGCAGCTTAGGAGCGGGAGGAAAAGATACGCAGTATTTT	CASSLGAGGKDTQYF	TRBJ2-3	few	TRBV7-7	TRBD2
TGTGCCAGCGGCGGGACAGAGCCGAGGGAGCAGTACTTC	CASGGTEPREQYF	TRBJ2-7	few	TRBV6-1	.
TGTGCCAGCAGCCAAGGGTTGGTCGGCGGATCGAACACCGGGGAGCTGTTTTTT	CASSQGLVGGSNTGELFF	TRBJ2-2	.	TRBV3-1	.
TGTGCCAGCAGCTCCGGATCGACAGGGTCCTACGAGCAGTACTTC	CASSSGSTGSYEQYF	TRBJ2-7	few	TRBV7-9	TRBD1
TGTGCCAGCAGTCGTGCAGGGGGCTCACAGACCCAGTACTTC	CASSRAGGSQTQYF	TRBJ2-5	few	TRBV28	TRBD1
TGTGCCAGCAGTTTTTTTCTCGGACAGGGGAACGAAAAACTGTTTTTT	CASSFFLGQGNEKLFF	TRBJ1-4	.	TRBV28	TRBD1
TGTGCCAGCAGCTCCCTAGCGGGAGAAGACACCGGGGAGCTGTTTTTT	CASSSLAGEDTGELFF	TRBJ2-2	.	TRBV7-9	TRBD2
TGTGCCAGCACCGGAGATAGCGGCAACTCCTACGAGCAGTACTTC	CASTGDSGNSYEQYF	TRBJ2-7	few	TRBV3-1	.
TGTGCCAGCAGCTCGGGCAGAGATACTGAGCAGTTCTTC	CASSSGRDTEQFF	TRBJ2-1	.	TRBV7-3	.
TGTGCCAGCAGCTCGGAGGGCACCGGGGAGCTGTTTTTT	CASSSEGTGELFF	TRBJ2-2	many	TRBV7-9	.
TGTGCCAGCAGAGCCCCCACCATTTACGAGCAGTACTTC	CASRAPTIYEQYF	TRBJ2-7	.	TRBV6-4	.
TGTGCCAGCAGCTTCCGCCATCAGCCCCAGCATTTT	CASSFRHQPQHF	TRBJ1-5	many	TRBV7-2	.
TGTGCCACCGCCTTGGTTGCGGGAGGGCCCTACGAGCAGTACTTC	CATALVAGGPYEQYF	TRBJ2-7	few	TRBV6-5	TRBD2
TGTGCCAGCAGACTAGCGGGAGTGTTAGAGACCCAGTACTTC	CASRLAGVLETQYF	TRBJ2-5	.	TRBV12-3/TRBV12-4	TRBD2
TGTGCCAGCAGCGGGAGCGCCTCTGGGGCCAACGTCCTGACTTTC	CASSGSASGANVLTF	TRBJ2-6	few	TRBV6-6	.
TGTGCCAGCAGTACCCAGAGGGTTGGGACAGATACGCAGTATTTT	CASSTQRVGTDTQYF	TRBJ2-3	few	TRBV28	.
TGTGCCAGCAGGAAGAGCGGGAGGGCCCACGGGGAGCTGTTTTTT	CASRKSGRAHGELFF	TRBJ2-2	.	TRBV7-2	TRBD2
TGTGCCAGCAGCCTGTTCGGGACAGGGGGTGGCTACACCTTC	CASSLFGTGGGYTF	TRBJ1-2	.	TRBV7-9	TRBD1
TGTGCCAGCAGCGCAACAGGGGAGAACACTGAAGCTTTCTTT	CASSATGENTEAFF	TRBJ1-1	.	TRBV9	TRBD1
TGTGCCAGCAGTTTTCAGAACTATGGCTACACCTTC	CASSFQNYGYTF	TRBJ1-2	few	TRBV28	.
TGTGCCAGTAGTATAGATTACAGGGGGCGAGAGACCCAGTACTTC	CASSIDYRGRETQYF	TRBJ2-5	many	TRBV19	TRBD1
TGTGCCATCAGTGAGGCGGGTCAGCCCCAGCATTTT	CAISEAGQPQHF	TRBJ1-5	.	TRBV10-3	.
TGTGCCAGCAGCTTAGAGACTAGCTACTACGAGCAGTACTTC	CASSLETSYYEQYF	TRBJ2-7	many	TRBV7-9	TRBD2
TGTGCCAGCAGCGTAGGAGTTGTTGGCAATCAGCCCCAGCATTTT	CASSVGVVGNQPQHF	TRBJ1-5	many	TRBV9	.
TGCAGTGCTAGAGAGCCTCGACTAGCGGGAGGGCCGAGGGTCAATGAGCAGTTCTTC	CSAREPRLAGGPRVNEQFF	TRBJ2-1	.	TRBV20-1	TRBD2
TGTGCCAGCAGTGGCAGGACTAGCGGAGGAGATACGCAGTATTTT	CASSGRTSGGDTQYF	TRBJ2-3	.	TRBV27	TRBD2
TGTGCCTTCGGAACCTACAATGAGCAGTTCTTC	CAFGTYNEQFF	TRBJ2-1	.	TRBV3-1	.
TGTGCCAGTAGTATTGCCGGGGAGCTGTTTTTT	CASSIAGELFF	TRBJ2-2	.	TRBV19	.
TGCGCCAGCAGCCAAGATTGGGGACTAGCGGGTAGCACAGATACGCAGTATTTT	CASSQDWGLAGSTDTQYF	TRBJ2-3	many	TRBV4-3	TRBD2
TGTGCCAGCAGCTATGGGACACATAGCACAGATACGCAGTATTTT	CASSYGTHSTDTQYF	TRBJ2-3	few	TRBV7-9	.
TGCGCCAGCAAACAGGAGGGTAATGAAAAACTGTTTTTT	CASKQEGNEKLFF	TRBJ1-4	many	TRBV5-1	.
TGTGCCAGCACCCACCCCTGGTTGGGGGAGTCCTACAATGAGCAGTTCTTC	CASTHPWLGESYNEQFF	TRBJ2-1	.	TRBV7-9	.
TGTGCCAGCAGCTTAGATCCGCCGCGGAAGCGGGTGACGCCCTACGAGCAGTACTTC	CASSLDPPRKRVTPYEQYF	TRBJ2-7	many	TRBV11-2	.
TGCGCCAGCAGTGAGTGCAGGGGTCGCCAAGAGACCCAGTACTTC	CASSECRGRQETQYF	TRBJ2-5	.	TRBV10-1	.
TGTGCCAGCAGCGAAGACAGGGGCCCACGACGAGCTTTCTTT	CASSEDRGPRRAFF	TRBJ1-1	.	TRBV11-1	TRBD1
TGTGCCAGCAGCTTGGGGACTAGCGGGAGGGGCACAGATACGCAGTATTTT	CASSLGTSGRGTDTQYF	TRBJ2-3	.	TRBV5-4	TRBD2
TGTGCCAGCAGCCGCTCGGCGCGGAGGGGGGATACGCAGTATTTT	CASSRSARRGDTQYF	TRBJ2-3	many	TRBV7-9	.
TGTGCCAGCAGCTCCCCCCCAAGCCCCCTCCACTTT	CASSSPPSPLHF	TRBJ1-6	.	TRBV7-2	.
TGTGCCAGCAGCCAATGGAGGCCGGTAGGAGAGCAGTTCTTC	CASSQWRPVGEQFF	TRBJ2-1	many	TRBV14	.